This T cell receptor (beta chain) is drawn from a study of blood T cell repertoires in COVID-19. TCRdb's copy holds only in-frame clones and misses some; the assay was immunoSEQ multiplex PCR. The sample consists of tens of thousands of clones, more than 75% of them appearing once. The junction had 7 bases not matched to a gene; V was cut back by 6 bases and J by 1 base. The CDR3 is 15 residues long. CDR1 SGHRS and CDR2 YFSETQ come from the germline V gene. The specimen sequenced was peripheral blood. This clonotype was sampled from a man aged 55 to 69 with acute or convalescent COVID-19. The V call is TRBV5-1, the J call TRBJ1-1, with TRBD1 matching over 9 bases. CDR3 sequence reads: CASKGTGGSNTEAFF. The CDR3 DNA follows: TGCGCCAGCAAAGGAACAGGGGGCTCGAACACTGAAGCTTTCTTT.